This TCR beta chain was sequenced in a study of PD-1 blockade in classical Hodgkin lymphoma. The table came from immunoSEQ multiplex PCR; TCRdb's copy has only in-frame clones and leaves some out. Of 11,000 or so clones in the sample, around 83% were seen once. Findings and caveats of the study: Newly diagnosed patients and complete responders had comparable diversity at baseline. Baseline TCR diversity was reportedly lower in newly diagnosed patients than in healthy donors. It was reported as lower still in relapsed/refractory patients.

The germline CDR1 and CDR2 sequences are SEHNR and FQNEAQ (reference sequence). V lost 5 bases, J lost 6 bases, and 10 bases lay in between. The CDR3 loop spans 13 amino acids. Turning to this clone: Its matching antigen is unknown.

Documented time point: cycle 4 day 1 (C4D1), after 5 to 7 weeks of nivolumab. There was relapse after autologous stem cell transplantation in every patient, and there was variation in brentuximab vedotin exposure. Thawed PBMCs were the source of CD8+ T cells, obtained through magnetic negative selection. The source material was CD8+ T cells from blood, sampled before the fourth cycle of nivolumab. The sequence came from a human donor with classical Hodgkin lymphoma. The donor label of this sample is uncertain. This rearrangement joins TRBV7-9 to TRBJ1-4; D remains unclear. Written as DNA, the CDR3 is TGTGCCAGCAGCCCCCCGTCTGATGAAAAACTGTTTTTT. Amino acids: CASSPPSDEKLFF.